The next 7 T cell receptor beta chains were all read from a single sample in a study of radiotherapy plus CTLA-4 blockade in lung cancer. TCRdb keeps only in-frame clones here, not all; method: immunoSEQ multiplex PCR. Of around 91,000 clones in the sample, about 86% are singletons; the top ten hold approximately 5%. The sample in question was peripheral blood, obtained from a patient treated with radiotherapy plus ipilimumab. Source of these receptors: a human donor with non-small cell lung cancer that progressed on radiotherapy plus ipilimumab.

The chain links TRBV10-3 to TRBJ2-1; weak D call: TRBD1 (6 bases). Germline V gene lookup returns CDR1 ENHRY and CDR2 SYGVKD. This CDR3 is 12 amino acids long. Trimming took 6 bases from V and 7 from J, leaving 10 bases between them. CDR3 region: CAISARGNEQFF. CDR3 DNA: TGTGCCATCAGCGCAAGGGGGAATGAGCAGTTCTTC.

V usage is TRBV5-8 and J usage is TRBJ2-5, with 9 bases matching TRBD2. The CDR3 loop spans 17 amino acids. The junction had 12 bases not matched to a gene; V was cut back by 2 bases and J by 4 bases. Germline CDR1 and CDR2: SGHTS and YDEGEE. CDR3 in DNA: TGTGCCAGCAGCTTCGAACTAGCGGGTCAAGATGGAGAGACCCAGTACTTC. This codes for CASSFELAGQDGETQYF.

DNA of the CDR3: TGTGCCAGTAGGGGGACAGGTCGGTTCCTTGGCTACACCTTC. Protein: CASRGTGRFLGYTF. The chain couples TRBV19 to TRBJ1-2; TRBD1 matches 8 bases. V shed 6 bases, J shed 7 bases, and the junction held 10 bases outside the gene matches. Germline CDR1 is LNHDA and CDR2 is SQIVND (reference sequence). The CDR3 sequence is 14 residues long.

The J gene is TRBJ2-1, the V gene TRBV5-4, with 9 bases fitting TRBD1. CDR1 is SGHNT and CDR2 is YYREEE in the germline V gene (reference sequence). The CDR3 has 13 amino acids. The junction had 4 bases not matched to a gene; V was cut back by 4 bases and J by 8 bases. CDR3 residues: CASSPGTGHEQFF. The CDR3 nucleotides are TGTGCCAGCAGCCCAGGGACAGGGCATGAGCAGTTCTTC.

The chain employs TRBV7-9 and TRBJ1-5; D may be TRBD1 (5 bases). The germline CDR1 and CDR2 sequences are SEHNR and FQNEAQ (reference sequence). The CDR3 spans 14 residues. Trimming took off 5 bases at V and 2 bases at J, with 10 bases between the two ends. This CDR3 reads CASSQAQGNQPQHF. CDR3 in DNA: TGTGCCAGCAGCCAAGCACAGGGCAATCAGCCCCAGCATTTT. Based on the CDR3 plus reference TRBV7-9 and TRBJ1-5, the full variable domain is DTGVSQNPRHKITKRGQNVTFRCDPISEHNRLYWYRQTLGQGPEFLTYFQNEAQLEKSRLLSDRFSAERPKGSFSTLEIQRTEQGDSAMYLCASSQAQGNQPQHFGDGTRLSIL.

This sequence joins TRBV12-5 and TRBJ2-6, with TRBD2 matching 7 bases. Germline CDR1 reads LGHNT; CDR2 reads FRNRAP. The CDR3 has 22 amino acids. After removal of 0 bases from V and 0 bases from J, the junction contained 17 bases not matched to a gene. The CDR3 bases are TGTGCTAGTGGTTTGGTACTAAGTTTGAGGAGCGGGGCGAGCTCTGGGGCCAACGTCCTGACTTTC. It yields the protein CASGLVLSLRSGASSGANVLTF.

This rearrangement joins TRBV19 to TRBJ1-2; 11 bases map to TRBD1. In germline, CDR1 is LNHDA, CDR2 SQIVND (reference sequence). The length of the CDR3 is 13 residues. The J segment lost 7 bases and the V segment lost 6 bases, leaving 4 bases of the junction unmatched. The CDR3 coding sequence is TGTGCCAGTAGCACCGGGACAGGGGGTGGCTACACCTTC. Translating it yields CASSTGTGGGYTF.